The 17 T cell receptor beta chains presented below share a single source sample, sequenced in a study of cytomegalovirus exposure and HLA in healthy donors. PCR employed 60 Vbeta and 13 Jbeta primers. Sequencing was performed with immunoSEQ multiplex PCR; in TCRdb, only in-frame clones are kept and a portion is missing. The sample shows about 160,000 clones, 79% of them seen only once. Sequencing was performed on PBMCs. The receptors shown here come from a man aged 35 to 55 in good health and CMV-seronegative.

This clone was counted a few times. This rearrangement joins TRBV27 to TRBJ1-2, with D possibly TRBD1 on 6 matching bases. This CDR3 is 14 amino acids long. V gave up 5 bases and J gave up 4 bases, with 14 bases separating them. The germline CDR1 and CDR2 sequences are MNHEY and SMNVEV (reference sequence). CDR3 residues: CASSQTGLVYGYTF. The DNA of the CDR3 is TGTGCCAGCAGTCAGACAGGACTTGTCTATGGCTACACCTTC.

V is TRBV11-2 and J is TRBJ2-2; 7 bases agree with TRBD2. Germline V CDR1 and CDR2: SGHAT, FQNNGV. The length of the CDR3 is 14 residues. With 3 bases clipped from V and 6 bases from J, the junction kept 4 bases outside the gene matches. The CDR3 loop is CASSFQRDSGELFF. For the CDR3, the DNA is TGTGCCAGCAGCTTTCAGCGGGATTCCGGGGAGCTGTTTTTT.

This clone was observed a few times. This sequence joins TRBV5-1 and TRBJ2-2, with D possibly matching TRBD2 (6 bases). Between the trimmed V and J ends, which lost 5 bases and 2 bases, there was a span of 10 bases. This CDR3 has 14 residues. Germline V gives CDR1 SGHRS, CDR2 YFSETQ. For the CDR3, the DNA is TGCGCCAGCAGTTCCGGGACTAACACCGGGGAGCTGTTTTTT. This translates into CASSSGTNTGELFF.

This chain connects TRBV27 to TRBJ1-5, with D possibly TRBD1 on 5 matching bases. Germline V lookup: CDR1 MNHEY, CDR2 SMNVEV (reference sequence). The CDR3 has 15 amino acids. Trimming took off 10 bases at V and 0 bases at J, with 16 bases between the two ends. Here the CDR3 reads CATKPGGVSNQPQHF. CDR3 sequence (DNA): TGTGCCACCAAGCCGGGGGGGGTTAGCAATCAGCCCCAGCATTTT.

This chain uses TRBV15 with TRBJ2-3; weak D call: TRBD2 (6 bases). Between the trimmed V and J ends, which lost 0 bases and 6 bases, there was a span of 13 bases. This CDR3 has 15 residues. CDR1 LNHNV and CDR2 YYDKDF come from the germline V gene (reference sequence). This chain's CDR3 is CATSREAGSGDTQYF. CDR3 nucleotides: TGTGCCACCAGCAGAGAGGCGGGGTCTGGGGATACGCAGTATTTT.

The chain uses TRBV5-4 and TRBJ2-5; 9 bases are shared with TRBD2. The ends lost 3 bases at V and 2 bases at J; junction bases unmatched: 8. The CDR3 has 16 amino acids. CDR1 SGHNT and CDR2 YYREEE come from the germline V gene (reference sequence). The CDR3 region has the DNA TGTGCCAGCAGCTCAACCGGGACTAGCTGGCAAGAGACCCAGTACTTC. Translating it yields CASSSTGTSWQETQYF.

The chain is built from TRBV28 and TRBJ2-7; unclear D gene. Germline assignment: CDR1 MDHEN and CDR2 SYDVKM. The CDR3 totals 14 residues. V gave up 2 bases and J gave up 2 bases, with 10 bases separating them. CDR3 coding DNA: TGTGCCAGCAGTTTAGGGCCACCCCCCTACGAGCAGTACTTC. This sequence encodes CASSLGPPPYEQYF. Combining the CDR3 with reference TRBV28 and TRBJ2-7 gives the whole variable domain DVKVTQSSRYLVKRTGEKVFLECVQDMDHENMFWYRQDPGLGLRLIYFSYDVKMKEKGDIPEGYSVSREKKERFSLILESASTNQTSMYLCASSLGPPPYEQYFGPGTRLTVT.

The V call is TRBV6-4, the J call TRBJ2-3; 7 bases align to TRBD2. This CDR3 has 15 amino acids. V was pared by 0 bases and J by 6 bases, with 6 bases of the junction left unmatched. CDR1 and CDR2 from the germline V gene are MRHNA and SNTAGT. The CDR3 coding sequence is TGTGCCAGCAGTGACTCCTGGACTAGTGGTGATACGCAGTATTTT. This sequence encodes CASSDSWTSGDTQYF.

The sample holds a few counts of this clone. This chain uses TRBV5-8 with TRBJ2-1; no clear D gene. The CDR3 runs 13 residues. Between the trimmed V and J ends, which lost 0 bases and 8 bases, there was a span of 9 bases. Germline assignment: CDR1 SGHTS and CDR2 YDEGEE. CDR3 coding DNA: TGTGCCAGCAGCTTGGGACATTCCCATGAGCAGTTCTTC. As protein: CASSLGHSHEQFF.

The rearrangement links TRBV2 to TRBJ2-5; D not certain. The V end lost 3 bases, the J end lost 5 bases, and 16 bases lay between the germline ends. The CDR3 covers 15 residues. Germline V gene data show CDR1 as SNHLY and CDR2 as FYNNEI. DNA for the CDR3: TGTGCCAGCAGTGACTATAGAGCTATAGCCGAGACCCAGTACTTC. It translates to CASSDYRAIAETQYF.

V gene TRBV7-2 combines with J gene TRBJ2-3; 7 bases line up with TRBD2. V shed 2 bases and J 5 bases; nucleotides not matched to a gene: 13. This CDR3 is 17 amino acids long. Germline V gene lookup returns CDR1 SGHTA and CDR2 FQGNSA. DNA of the CDR3: TGTGCCAGCAGCTTAAATCCGGCGGGAGTGGTTGTAGATACGCAGTATTTT. Translating it yields CASSLNPAGVVVDTQYF.

As for this clone: A read error may account for a junction end that differs from germline. The CDR3 coding sequence is TGTGCCAGTAGAATAGCGGGGAACACCGGGGAGCTGTTTTTT. The encoded protein is CASRIAGNTGELFF. The V gene is TRBV19, the J gene TRBJ2-2; the match to TRBD2 covers 7 bases. This CDR3 is built from 14 residues. CDR1 LNHDA and CDR2 SQIVND come from the germline V gene (reference sequence).

The J gene is TRBJ1-4, the V gene TRBV14, with a weak D call TRBD1 (5 bases). The V and J ends lost 3 bases and 1 base respectively, with 12 bases between them. The CDR3 totals 16 residues. CDR1 and CDR2 from the germline V gene are SGHDN and FVKESK. The CDR3 DNA follows: TGTGCCAGCAGCCAGCCAGACAGCCGAACTAATGAAAAACTGTTTTTT. Its translation: CASSQPDSRTNEKLFF.

In regard to this clone: One end of the junction is discordant with germline, which a read error may explain. The V call is TRBV9, the J call TRBJ1-2; 8 bases agree with TRBD1. The CDR3 is made up of 13 amino acids. Germline assignment: CDR1 SGDLS and CDR2 YYNGEE. CDR3 nucleotide sequence: TGTGACAGCAGCCCAACAGGGGGGGGTGGCTACACCTTC. Amino acid sequence: CDSSPTGGGGYTF.

The rearrangement joins TRBV19 to TRBJ1-5; D gene ambiguous. V lost 3 bases to trimming and J lost 7 bases, with 10 bases between them. Germline CDR1 reads LNHDA; CDR2 reads SQIVND (reference sequence). The CDR3 is 13 amino acids. CDR3 coding DNA: TGTGCCAGTAGTATCGGGGTTCGACAGCCCCAGCATTTT. It is translated as CASSIGVRQPQHF.

The rearrangement links TRBV6-5 to TRBJ2-5; a possible D gene is TRBD1 (6 bases). The J call may be faulty, since TRBJ2-7 better matches the DNA end. This CDR3 has 14 amino acids. Germline lookup yields CDR1 MNHEY and CDR2 SVGAGI. The CDR3 coding sequence is TGTGCCAGCAGTTACCGGGACAAAACCTACGAGCAGTACTTC. Residues: CASSYRDKTYEQYF.

The chain joins TRBV10-3 to TRBJ2-3; tentative D call: TRBD2 (6 bases). The germline V gene encodes CDR1 ENHRY and CDR2 SYGVKD. This CDR3 is built from 13 residues. The V and J ends lost 6 bases and 5 bases respectively, with 12 bases between them. CDR3 region: CAISRGTQDTQYF. The CDR3 DNA reads TGTGCCATCAGCCGGGGGACCCAAGATACGCAGTATTTT.